These 6 T cell receptor beta chains came from one sample sequenced in a study of cytotoxic CD8 clonotypes in ibrutinib-treated CLL. The method was immunoSEQ multiplex PCR; TCRdb's version includes in-frame clones alone and lacks a portion of them. The table has approximately 32,000 clones, about 70% seen once. Sequenced here: PBMCs, sampled before ibrutinib treatment. These receptors came from a human donor with chronic lymphocytic leukemia.

The genes are TRBV5-4 and TRBJ2-6, with D possibly being TRBD1 (5 bases). With 1 base removed from V and 4 bases from J, the gap between germline ends came to 15 bases. The CDR3 sequence is 17 residues long. Germline V lookup: CDR1 SGHNT, CDR2 YYREEE (reference sequence). CDR3 coding DNA: TGTGCCAGCAGCTTGTATTTACAGGTCTCCGGGGCCAACGTCCTGACTTTC. Translation gives CASSLYLQVSGANVLTF.

The chain is built from TRBV7-2 and TRBJ2-5; D might be TRBD1 or TRBD2, each matching 5 bases. Germline V gene data show CDR1 as SGHTA and CDR2 as FQGNSA. Trimming took 5 bases from V and 0 from J, leaving 13 bases between them. The CDR3 has 15 residues. The chain's CDR3 is CASSLGWGYQETQYF. The CDR3 bases are TGTGCCAGCAGCCTAGGGTGGGGGTACCAAGAGACCCAGTACTTC. The full variable domain, completed using reference TRBV7-2 and TRBJ2-5, is GAGVSQSPSNKVTEKGKDVELRCDPISGHTALYWYRQSLGQGLEFLIYFQGNSAPDKSGLPSDRFSAERTGGSVSTLTIQRTQQEDSAVYLCASSLGWGYQETQYFGPGTRLLVL.

The chain carries TRBV7-9 and TRBJ2-7, with 8 bases that match TRBD2. Germline V gene data show CDR1 as SEHNR and CDR2 as FQNEAQ (reference sequence). CDR3 size: 15 residues. V lost 5 bases and J lost 3; bases outside the gene matches: 9. CDR3 amino acids: CASSPPISGSYEQYF. In DNA, the CDR3 is TGTGCCAGCAGCCCACCCATCAGCGGGAGCTACGAGCAGTACTTC.

CDR3 sequence: CASSLDVPGSNEQFF. The CDR3 nucleotides are TGCGCCAGCAGCTTGGATGTGCCAGGGAGCAATGAGCAGTTCTTC. This sequence joins TRBV5-1 and TRBJ2-1; D is possibly TRBD1 or TRBD2 (5 bases each). The CDR3 is 15 residues long. Germline CDR1 and CDR2: SGHRS and YFSETQ. With 0 bases removed from V and 6 bases from J, the gap between germline ends came to 13 bases.

This clone showed up just a few times. The V gene is TRBV10-3, the J gene TRBJ1-5; 7 bases map to TRBD1. CDR1 is ENHRY and CDR2 is SYGVKD in the germline V gene. With V trimmed by 3 bases and J by 7 bases, 9 bases remained unmatched. The length of the CDR3 is 15 residues. CDR3 in DNA: TGTGCCATCAGTGAACTAGACAGGGACCGGCAGCCCCAGCATTTT. It codes for CAISELDRDRQPQHF.

The CDR3 loop reads CASSLRQGYNTEAFF. For the CDR3, the DNA is TGTGCCAGCAGCCTACGACAGGGCTATAACACTGAAGCTTTCTTT. The chain has TRBV14 and TRBJ1-1, with 7 bases identical to TRBD1. The CDR3 is 15 residues long. CDR1 and CDR2 (germline): SGHDN, FVKESK. V dropped 4 bases and J dropped 2; count of bases not matched to a gene: 7.